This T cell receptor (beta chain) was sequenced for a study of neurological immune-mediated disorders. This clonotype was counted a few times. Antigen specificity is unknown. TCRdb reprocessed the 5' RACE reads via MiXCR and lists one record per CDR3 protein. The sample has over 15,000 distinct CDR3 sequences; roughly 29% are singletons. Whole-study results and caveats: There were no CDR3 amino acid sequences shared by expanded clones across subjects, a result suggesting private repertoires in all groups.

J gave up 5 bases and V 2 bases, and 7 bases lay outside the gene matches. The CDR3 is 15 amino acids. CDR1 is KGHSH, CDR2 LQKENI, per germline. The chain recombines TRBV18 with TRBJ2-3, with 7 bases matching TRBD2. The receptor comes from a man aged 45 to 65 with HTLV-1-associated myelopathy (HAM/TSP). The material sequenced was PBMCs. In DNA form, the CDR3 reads TGTGCCAGCTCACCAGATCGACTAGCCGGAGATACGCAGTATTTT. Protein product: CASSPDRLAGDTQYF.